This T cell receptor beta chain is from a study of Graves' ophthalmopathy and Graves' hyperthyroidism. Across the whole study: Specimen type is peripheral blood, obtained at initial diagnosis before any treatment.

CDR3 length equals 14 residues. Germline V gives CDR1 DFQATT, CDR2 SNEGSKA (reference sequence). Trimming removed 6 bases from V and 1 base from J, with 12 bases in between. Investigators amplified TCR beta CDR3 regions from RNA transcripts. HTBI primers were used in a first-round RT-PCR, which preceded a second-round multiplex PCR. A single record per CDR3 protein comes from TCRdb applying MiXCR to the multiplex PCR reads. The sample lists around 670,000 distinct CDR3 sequences, roughly two fifths occurring once. This clonotype turned up a few times. The V gene is TRBV20-1, the J gene TRBJ2-2; D is possibly TRBD2 (5 bases). The sequencing input was peripheral blood. The sequence came from an adult man with Graves' ophthalmopathy. The chain's CDR3 is CSAKYEGNTGELFF. DNA of the CDR3: TGCAGTGCGAAATACGAGGGGAACACCGGGGAGCTGTTTTTT.